One T cell receptor beta chain is described in this entry. Its target is unknown. Amplification targeted TCR beta CDR3 regions from RNA transcripts. Carried out on the TCR CDR3, a first-round RT-PCR used the HTBI primer set. TCRdb fed the multiplex PCR reads into MiXCR, producing one record per CDR3 protein. The sample comprises a few hundred thousand distinct CDR3 sequences, just under 15% of which are singletons, and less than 35% rests with the top ten. These data are taken from a study of T cells in Graves' hyperthyroidism and ophthalmopathy. CDR1 is LNHDA and CDR2 is SQIVND in the germline V gene (reference sequence). CDR3 length equals 16 residues. V lost 6 bases and J lost 3, with 18 bases in between. Study-wide results and caveats: Researchers found most expanded thyroid clonotypes above 0.001 in blood as well. Prediction of ophthalmopathy progression came a median around 6 months pre-onset.

Hyperthyroidism in the patients, aged 18 to 65, was newly diagnosed and under 2 months in duration. PBMCs were obtained from approximately 10 ml fresh peripheral blood. The rearrangement links TRBV19 to TRBJ1-5, with a possible D match to TRBD1 (5 bases). This TCR derives from a woman in her 30s with Graves' hyperthyroidism. Sample: blood. The CDR3 loop is CASSLGGRSYNQPQHF. The CDR3 DNA sequence: TGTGCCAGTAGCCTCGGGGGACGGTCATACAATCAGCCCCAGCATTTT.